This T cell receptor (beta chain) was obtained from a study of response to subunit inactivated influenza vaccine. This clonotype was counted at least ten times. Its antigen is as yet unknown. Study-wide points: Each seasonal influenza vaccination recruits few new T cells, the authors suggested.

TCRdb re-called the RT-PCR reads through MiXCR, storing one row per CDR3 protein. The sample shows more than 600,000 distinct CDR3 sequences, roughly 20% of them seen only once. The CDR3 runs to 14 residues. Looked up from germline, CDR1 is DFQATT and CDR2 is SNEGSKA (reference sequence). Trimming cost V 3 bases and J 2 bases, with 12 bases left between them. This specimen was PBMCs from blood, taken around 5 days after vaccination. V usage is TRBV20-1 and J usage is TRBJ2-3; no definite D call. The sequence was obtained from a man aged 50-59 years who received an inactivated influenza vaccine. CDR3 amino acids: CSASMAVPTDTQYF. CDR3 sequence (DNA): TGCAGTGCTAGTATGGCTGTCCCCACAGATACGCAGTATTTT.